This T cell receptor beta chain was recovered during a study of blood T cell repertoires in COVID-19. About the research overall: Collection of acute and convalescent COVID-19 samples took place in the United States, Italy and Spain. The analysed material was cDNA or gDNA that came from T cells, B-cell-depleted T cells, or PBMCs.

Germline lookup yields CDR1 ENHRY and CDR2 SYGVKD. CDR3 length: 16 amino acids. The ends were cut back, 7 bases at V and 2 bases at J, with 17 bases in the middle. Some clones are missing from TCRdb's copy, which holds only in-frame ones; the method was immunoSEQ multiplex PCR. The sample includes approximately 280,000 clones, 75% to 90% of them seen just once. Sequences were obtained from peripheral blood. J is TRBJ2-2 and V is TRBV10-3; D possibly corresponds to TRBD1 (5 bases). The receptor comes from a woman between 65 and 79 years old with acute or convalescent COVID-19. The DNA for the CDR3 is TGTGCCATCAAACCTTCGACAGAACTTAACACCGGGGAGCTGTTTTTT. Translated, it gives CAIKPSTELNTGELFF.